This T cell receptor (beta chain) was sequenced during a study of early T cells in non-severe SARS-CoV-2 infection. Across the study: The sequenced material was bulk RNA from unsorted whole blood, and its chains were unpaired.

Individual cDNA molecules received unique molecular identifiers. TCRdb reprocessed the 5' RACE reads via MiXCR and lists one record per CDR3 protein. The repertoire holds 55,000 to 70,000 distinct CDR3 sequences, with 5.5% to 6.5% as singletons. This clonotype was counted between two and nine times. This CDR3 is built from 15 residues. CDR1 and CDR2 from the germline V gene are SGHNT and YYREEE (reference sequence). V was cut by 4 bases and J by 1 base, with 11 bases left in between. The clonotype comes from an adult who was a healthcare worker with PCR-confirmed SARS-CoV-2 infection or an uninfected control (not recorded which). The specimen was whole blood. The V and J genes are TRBV5-4 and TRBJ2-2, with a weak D call TRBD1 (5 bases). In DNA, the CDR3 is TGTGCCAGCAGCCCGCCCACAGGGAACACCGGGGAGCTGTTTTTT. Residues: CASSPPTGNTGELFF.